This entry lists 21 T cell receptor beta chains sequenced from one sample in a study of shared clonotypes between healthy human individuals. Sequenced by immunoSEQ multiplex PCR; TCRdb stores in-frame clones only, minus some. The table lists 500,000 to 700,000 clones, roughly 96% of them singletons. In the naive CD8 group, cells lacked CD45RO and were positively selected for CCR7, so terminally differentiated effector memory CD45RA+ cells were left out. The material sequenced was naive CD8+ T cells sorted from blood. These receptors all stem from a woman aged 25-40 years in good health.

V usage is TRBV5-1 and J usage is TRBJ1-3, with a weak D call TRBD1 (5 bases). V shed 4 bases and J shed 0 bases, with 11 bases lying between them. The CDR3 contains 15 residues. Germline lookup yields CDR1 SGHRS and CDR2 YFSETQ. Written as DNA, the CDR3 is TGCGCCAGCAGCCCGGGACGCTCCTCTGGAAACACCATATATTTT. It encodes CASSPGRSSGNTIYF.

V usage is TRBV5-6 and J usage is TRBJ1-2; 9 nucleotides line up with TRBD1. This CDR3 is built from 14 residues. Germline assignment: CDR1 SGHDT and CDR2 YYEEEE. V was clipped by 6 bases and J by 7 bases; unmatched bases: 10. In DNA, the CDR3 is TGTGCCAGCACTCTGGGACAGGGTCTAGGTGGCTACACCTTC. It translates to CASTLGQGLGGYTF.

This chain links TRBV27 with TRBJ1-1; tentatively, D is TRBD1 (6 bases). V lost 7 bases and J lost 4, with 10 bases in between. Germline loops: CDR1 MNHEY, CDR2 SMNVEV (reference sequence). This CDR3 is built from 12 residues. CDR3 nucleotide sequence: TGTGCCAGCAAGGGGGGGGGCACTGAAGCTTTCTTT. The encoded protein is CASKGGGTEAFF.

Regarding this clone: Additional DNA sequences in this sample encode the identical CDR3. This sequence joins TRBV7-9 and TRBJ2-7; D not certain. Germline assignment: CDR1 SEHNR and CDR2 FQNEAQ (reference sequence). V lost 1 base, J lost 2 bases, and 3 bases lay in between. There are 12 residues in the CDR3. Here the CDR3 DNA reads TGTGCCAGCAGCTTAGTCCCCTACGAGCAGTACTTC. Residues: CASSLVPYEQYF.

The chain has TRBV7-2 and TRBJ1-2, with D perhaps matching TRBD1 (5 bases). The CDR3 extends over 13 amino acids. Germline CDR1 reads SGHTA; CDR2 reads FQGNSA. The V end lost 5 bases, the J end lost 0 bases, and 7 bases lay between the germline ends. CDR3 sequence: CASSDRSNYGYTF. DNA of the CDR3: TGTGCCAGCAGCGACAGATCTAACTATGGCTACACCTTC.

This rearrangement joins TRBV5-6 to TRBJ2-7, with 7 positions matching TRBD1. Germline V lookup: CDR1 SGHDT, CDR2 YYEEEE. CDR3 length equals 16 residues. Trimming took 1 base from V and 1 from J; bases not matched to a gene: 8. The CDR3 region is CASSLWLGQMSYEQYF. CDR3 DNA: TGTGCCAGCAGCTTGTGGTTGGGACAGATGTCCTACGAGCAGTACTTC.

This chain uses TRBV13 with TRBJ2-5, with D unclear. V lost 4 bases to trimming and J lost 5 bases, with 11 bases between them. Germline CDR1 is PRHDT and CDR2 is FYEKMQ (reference sequence). The CDR3 loop spans 13 amino acids. This chain's CDR3 is CASSSDPEETQYF. The DNA of the CDR3 is TGTGCCAGCAGCTCCGACCCCGAGGAGACCCAGTACTTC.

V is TRBV28 and J is TRBJ1-1; D is unclear. V was clipped by 4 bases and J by 2 bases, with 14 bases between them. The CDR3 is 15 amino acids. Germline V gene data show CDR1 as MDHEN and CDR2 as SYDVKM. CDR3 in amino acids: CASSSLSGFNTEAFF. DNA for the CDR3: TGTGCCAGCAGTTCGCTCTCGGGTTTTAACACTGAAGCTTTCTTT.

V usage is TRBV28 and J usage is TRBJ2-5, with 9 bases fitting TRBD1. V trimming: 0 bases; J trimming: 4 bases; junction bases outside the gene matches: 9. This CDR3 contains 17 residues. CDR1 is MDHEN and CDR2 is SYDVKM in the germline V gene. CDR3 amino acids: CASSLWVQGAVLETQYF. Here the CDR3 DNA reads TGTGCCAGCAGTTTATGGGTACAGGGGGCTGTGTTAGAGACCCAGTACTTC.

This clone was found once. The chain carries TRBV7-9 and TRBJ2-7; 8 bases are a match to TRBD2. With 8 bases clipped from V and 6 bases from J, the junction kept 9 bases outside the gene matches. The CDR3 is 13 amino acids. The germline CDR1 and CDR2 sequences are SEHNR and FQNEAQ (reference sequence). The CDR3 region has the DNA TGTGCCAGCGATTCGAGCGGGAGTGGCGAGCAGTACTTC. The encoded protein is CASDSSGSGEQYF.

This chain connects TRBV9 to TRBJ2-7, with D tentatively TRBD2 (6 bases). V was trimmed by 2 bases and J by 0 bases, leaving 9 bases between them. Germline V CDR1 and CDR2: SGDLS, YYNGEE. This CDR3 spans 14 amino acids. CDR3 protein: CASSVLAASYEQYF. The CDR3 DNA sequence: TGTGCCAGCAGCGTTTTAGCGGCCTCCTACGAGCAGTACTTC.

V usage is TRBV7-9 and J usage is TRBJ2-1; D unresolved. V lost 5 bases and J lost 10, with 18 bases in between. Germline CDR1 and CDR2: SEHNR and FQNEAQ (reference sequence). The CDR3 has 14 amino acids. CDR3: CASSPWARPGEQFF. The DNA of the CDR3 is TGTGCCAGCAGCCCGTGGGCCCGACCCGGGGAGCAGTTCTTC.

The genes are TRBV5-6 and TRBJ2-7; D is uncertain. With 3 bases removed from V and 5 bases from J, the gap between germline ends came to 9 bases. Germline V lookup: CDR1 SGHDT, CDR2 YYEEEE. The CDR3 covers 12 residues. CDR3 coding DNA: TGTGCCAGCAGCTGGCAGGATGACGAGCAGTACTTC. Its translation is CASSWQDDEQYF.

The genes are TRBV5-1 and TRBJ2-1; D remains ambiguous. V was cut by 3 bases and J by 0 bases, with 4 bases left in between. The CDR3 length is 13 residues. CDR1 is SGHRS, CDR2 YFSETQ, per germline. CDR3 in amino acids: CASSYSSYNEQFF. Here the CDR3 DNA reads TGCGCCAGCAGCTATAGCTCCTACAATGAGCAGTTCTTC.

This clone has a single count. V is TRBV6-1 and J is TRBJ1-2; no definite D call. CDR1 and CDR2 (germline): MNHNS, SASEGT. Trimming pared 10 bases from V and 0 bases from J, leaving 18 bases between. The CDR3 is 15 amino acids. The CDR3 DNA reads TGTGCCACCCCTTTTTTAGGGAAGGCTAACTATGGCTACACCTTC. This translates into CATPFLGKANYGYTF.

This sequence joins TRBV7-9 and TRBJ2-1, with 11 positions matching TRBD2. The CDR3 runs to 16 residues. Per the germline V gene, CDR1 is SEHNR and CDR2 is FQNEAQ (reference sequence). Losses at the gene ends were 1 base for V and 9 bases for J; bases not matched to a gene: 8. CDR3 in amino acids: CASSLERLAGGVEQFF. Written as DNA, the CDR3 is TGTGCCAGCAGCTTAGAGAGGCTAGCGGGAGGAGTTGAGCAGTTCTTC.

The chain recombines TRBV28 with TRBJ1-5; TRBD1 is a possible D gene (5 bases). From germline, CDR1 is MDHEN and CDR2 SYDVKM. Trimming shortened V by 7 bases and J by 2 bases, and 15 bases separated the two germline ends. This CDR3 spans 15 amino acids. CDR3 sequence: CASTLGGVGNQPQHF. The CDR3 bases are TGTGCCAGCACCTTAGGAGGGGTAGGCAATCAGCCCCAGCATTTT.

In the case of this clone: The same CDR3 also results from other DNA sequences found in this sample. The genes are TRBV6-5 and TRBJ2-7; 13 positions agree with TRBD2. Trimming cost V 5 bases and J 3 bases; bases outside gene matches: 4. The CDR3 is 15 amino acids. Germline V lookup: CDR1 MNHEY, CDR2 SVGAGI. DNA of the CDR3: TGTGCCAGCAGTGGCGGACTAGCGGGAGTCTACGAGCAGTACTTC. This codes for CASSGGLAGVYEQYF.

V and J are TRBV4-1 and TRBJ2-1, with TRBD2 identical over 12 bases. The V and J ends lost 4 bases and 6 bases, in that order; junction bases with no gene match: 10. This CDR3 has 17 amino acids. Germline V gene data show CDR1 as MGHRA and CDR2 as YSYEKL. In nucleotides, the CDR3 is TGCGCCAGCAGCCGGGCGGGACTAGCGGGCGGACCCAATGAGCAGTTCTTC. Residues: CASSRAGLAGGPNEQFF.

The J gene is TRBJ2-1, the V gene TRBV9; perhaps D is TRBD1 or TRBD2 (5 bases each). This CDR3 has 11 amino acids. The V end lost 4 bases, the J end lost 10 bases, and 9 bases lay between the germline ends. Germline assignment: CDR1 SGDLS and CDR2 YYNGEE. CDR3 amino acids: CASSPGAEQFF. The CDR3 nucleotides are TGTGCCAGCAGCCCCGGGGCAGAGCAGTTCTTC.

V gene TRBV28 combines with J gene TRBJ2-3; D is undetermined. Germline V gives CDR1 MDHEN, CDR2 SYDVKM. The CDR3 contains 14 residues. Trimming pared 4 bases from V and 0 bases from J, leaving 8 bases between. The CDR3 protein is CASSSRLSTDTQYF. CDR3 DNA: TGTGCCAGCAGTTCCCGACTGAGCACAGATACGCAGTATTTT.